This paragraph reports one TCR beta chain. This clone was picked up one time. It has no known antigen specificity. No much larger clonotype is one base removed from it; base qualities were not supplied. The sample's time point label, in plain terms: cells obtained before transplantation from donor or recipient. CD3+CD4+ and CD3+CD8+ populations were FACS-sorted from unstimulated pre-transplant donor and recipient cells taken from spleen or lymph nodes. This record comes from a study of graft-versus-host responses after intestinal transplantation (dated by TCRdb to the early 2020s). Regarding the research as a whole: The transplants that recipients got were multivisceral, liver-intestinal, or isolated intestinal. Donor T cell macrochimerism was defined as a peak of at least 4% donor T cells among recipient peripheral blood mononuclear cells. Of the roughly 25 intestinal transplant recipients enrolled in the cohort, one of whom was a retransplant, a few patients without pretransplant specimens were excluded. After intestinal transplantation, graft-versus-host and host-versus-graft alloreactive T cell clones were followed in the graft, circulation and bone marrow using bulk TCR-beta CDR3 sequencing. Alloreactive clones were identified by sequencing pre-transplant mixed lymphocyte reaction products and comparing them with unstimulated pre-transplant donor and recipient T cells. Rather than going through the commercial service, samples from three later patients were sequenced in-house on an Illumina MiSeq and processed with MiXCR. Anti-thymocyte globulin induction was given to all recipients, followed by maintenance tacrolimus and steroids for two to four years. Overall results and qualifications from the work: Peak levels of circulating GvH clones were associated with declines in HvG clones early after transplant. GvH clones were detected in recipient bone marrow, and some appeared earlier in ileal mucosa or blood, consistent with an intestinal mucosal origin. In the allografts of patients with donor T cell macrochimerism, GvH to HvG T cell clonal ratios were high. The relatively low number and heterogeneity of intestinal transplant patients limited the conclusions.

Preparation of the library involved the immunoSEQ multiplex PCR assay. For most patients, genomic DNA was isolated using the Qiagen DNeasy Blood and Tissue Kit and was shipped frozen to Adaptive Biotechnologies for TCR sequencing. For most patients, genomic DNA was subjected to high-throughput TCR-beta CDR3 sequencing by Adaptive Biotechnologies. The source study handled its data this way. Adaptive's ImmunoSEQ software was the source of the TCR sequencing data for 15 to 20 patients, while three other patients were processed with MiXCR and VDJtools. To correct CD4 versus CD8 sorting errors, any sequence found in both subsets at a frequency ratio below 5:1 was removed. CDR3 nucleotide sequences shared between donor and recipient were removed because the origin of such sequences could not be assigned. At least 2-fold expansion over unstimulated cells and a minimum CFSE-low frequency of 0.002% (template counts) or 0.001% (read counts) were required for clones to be classified as alloreactive. Clones were considered mappable if detected in sequenced pre-transplant spleen, lymph node, or MLR CFSE-low populations of the donor or recipient. The cumulative frequency of alloreactive clones was calculated as a percentage of all sequences, weighted by copy number. TCRdb holds this immuneACCESS table with in-frame rearrangements only. Some clones are missing; in checked studies, unresolved V genes explain under half, and the rest has no known cause. V, J and clone size are those of that table, while D and trimming were read from the DNA. The sample data list about 36,000 clones, and roughly 95% of these were observed just once. Over 0.2% of the sample rests with the top ten.

The germline V gene encodes CDR1 SGHNT and CDR2 YENEEA. From the cysteine through the phenylalanine, the CDR3 covers 13 amino acids. Only the CDR3 portion is preserved as DNA: 39 bases, with reading frame beginning at the first base. V is pared back by 3 bases and J by 3 bases, with 8 bases lying between the germline termini. The sequence links TRBV11-3 to TRBJ1-1; a confident D gene designation cannot be given. The sample here was unstimulated CD4+ T cells sorted from spleen or lymph node cells, taken before transplant. This sequence was found in a human donor who was the organ donor for an intestinal transplant. At the DNA level, the sequence is TGTGCCAGCAGCTTTAGGAGGGACACTGAAGCTTTCTTT. This yields the protein CASSFRRDTEAFF.